The sequence of this TCR beta chain was determined in a study of T cell changes during pregnancy in multiple sclerosis. Using immunoSEQ multiplex PCR, the repertoire was profiled, and TCRdb retains in-frame clones only, with some absent. The table shows under 70,000 clones, with 91% occurring only once. Germline V gives CDR1 MNHNY, CDR2 SVGAGI (reference sequence). Unmatched junction bases numbered 6, after V lost 6 bases and J lost 6 bases. The CDR3 sequence is 13 residues long. The rearrangement joins TRBV6-6 to TRBJ1-2, with 8 bases matching TRBD1. This TCR was recovered from a female donor in good health, enrolled as a control in a pregnancy study. The sample here was peripheral blood, taken after pregnancy. The CDR3 sequence: CASSPWTGNGYTF. CDR3 DNA: TGTGCCAGCAGCCCCTGGACAGGGAATGGCTACACCTTC.